One sample yielded the 22 T cell receptor beta chains listed below, sequenced in a study of CD8 T cells in ankylosing spondylitis. TCRdb itself ran the 5' RACE reads through MiXCR, one entry per CDR3 protein. Of approximately 150,000 distinct CDR3 sequences listed, approximately 48% are singletons. What was sequenced was synovial fluid, either unsorted or a sorted T cell fraction (not recorded which). The receptor source for this set is a male donor with ankylosing spondylitis.

This clonotype appeared a few times. The chain recombines TRBV20-1 with TRBJ1-2; D is perhaps TRBD1 (5 bases). V gave up 4 bases and J gave up 8 bases, with 20 bases separating them. The CDR3 spans 14 residues. CDR1 is DFQATT, CDR2 SNEGSKA, per germline (reference sequence). CDR3 nucleotide sequence: TGCAGTGCTAAGCGTGTCAGGGTTCTTAGCGGCTACACCTTC. This translates into CSAKRVRVLSGYTF.

The chain employs TRBV19 and TRBJ1-4; no clear D gene. The CDR3 has 15 amino acids. Trimming shortened V by 3 bases and J by 0 bases, and 8 bases separated the two germline ends. Per the germline V gene, CDR1 is LNHDA and CDR2 is SQIVND (reference sequence). In nucleotides, the CDR3 is TGTGCCAGTAGTATGGGCACAGCAACTAATGAAAAACTGTTTTTT. Protein product: CASSMGTATNEKLFF.

The chain joins TRBV27 to TRBJ1-5; tentatively, D is TRBD1 (6 bases). Looked up from germline, CDR1 is MNHEY and CDR2 is SMNVEV (reference sequence). Trimming stripped 6 bases from V and 7 bases from J, with 19 bases between. The CDR3 is 15 residues long. The CDR3 DNA follows: TGTGCCAGCAGCTCCATGGGGGTAACAGGGCAGCCCCAGCATTTT. Translating it yields CASSSMGVTGQPQHF.

The V call is TRBV5-1, the J call TRBJ2-1; the match to TRBD2 covers 8 bases. The J segment lost 10 bases and the V segment lost 1 base, leaving 10 bases of the junction unmatched. Looked up from germline, CDR1 is SGHRS and CDR2 is YFSETQ. CDR3 length equals 15 residues. The CDR3 loop is CASSLIVAGPGEQFF. DNA for the CDR3: TGCGCCAGCAGCTTGATCGTAGCGGGGCCTGGGGAGCAGTTCTTC.

This clonotype has just a few counts. V is TRBV4-3 and J is TRBJ2-3; D is perhaps TRBD1 (6 bases). V lost 4 bases to trimming and J lost 2 bases, with 19 bases between them. CDR1 and CDR2 (germline): LGHNA, YSLEER. The CDR3 loop spans 17 amino acids. The CDR3 DNA is TGCGCCAGCAGCCCACGTCGGGACACAGAAATCACAGATACGCAGTATTTT. Residues: CASSPRRDTEITDTQYF.

CDR3 loop: CASSPTDMAPYEQYF. CDR3 bases: TGTGCCAGCTCACCAACGGACATGGCTCCCTACGAGCAGTACTTC. V gene TRBV18 combines with J gene TRBJ2-7, with D possibly matching TRBD1 (5 bases). The CDR3 has 15 residues. The germline V and J ends were trimmed by 2 bases and 2 bases, with 13 bases remaining between them. CDR1 is KGHSH and CDR2 is LQKENI in the germline V gene. The full variable domain, in which reference TRBV18 and TRBJ2-7 provide the parts outside the CDR3, is NAGVMQNPRHLVRRRGQEARLRCSPMKGHSHVYWYRQLPEEGLKFMVYLQKENIIDESGMPKERFSAEFPKEGPSILRIQQVVRGDSAAYFCASSPTDMAPYEQYFGPGTRLTVT.

V is TRBV27 and J is TRBJ2-1; possibly TRBD1 for D (5 bases). The CDR3 length is 18 residues. The V gene lost 2 bases and the J gene lost 4 bases, with 21 bases spanning the gap. CDR1 MNHEY and CDR2 SMNVEV come from the germline V gene (reference sequence). In DNA, the CDR3 is TGTGCCAGCAGTTTACTGGCAAGGCGAAGGGGAATTTACAATGAGCAGTTCTTC. Translating gives CASSLLARRRGIYNEQFF.

This clonotype was seen a single time. V is TRBV7-2 and J is TRBJ1-2; D remains ambiguous. This CDR3 has 15 amino acids. Looked up from germline, CDR1 is SGHTA and CDR2 is FQGNSA. V shed 5 bases and J shed 0 bases, with 13 bases lying between them. CDR3 in amino acids: CASSVDRVPNYGYTF. The CDR3 DNA reads as TGTGCCAGCAGCGTCGACCGAGTTCCTAACTATGGCTACACCTTC.

This clonotype was counted ten times or more. This chain joins TRBV6-1 and TRBJ1-1; no definite D call. Germline lookup yields CDR1 MNHNS and CDR2 SASEGT. The V and J ends lost 6 bases and 0 bases respectively, with 8 bases between them. This CDR3 has 13 amino acids. This chain's CDR3 is CASRSSMNTEAFF. As DNA, the CDR3 is TGTGCCAGCAGGAGCAGCATGAACACTGAAGCTTTCTTT.

This rearrangement joins TRBV20-1 to TRBJ2-7, with D perhaps matching TRBD1 (6 bases). V was trimmed by 4 bases and J by 2 bases, leaving 12 bases between them. Germline-derived CDR1 and CDR2 are DFQATT and SNEGSKA (reference sequence). CDR3 size: 13 residues. CDR3 nucleotides: TGCAGTGCTACAGACAGGTACACCTACGAGCAGTACTTC. Its translation is CSATDRYTYEQYF.

J is TRBJ1-5 and V is TRBV6-2 or TRBV6-3; tentative D call: TRBD1 (5 bases). V was clipped by 7 bases and J by 1 base, with 11 bases between them. This CDR3 spans 14 amino acids. CDR1 MNHEY and CDR2 SVGEGT come from the germline V gene. The CDR3 loop reads CASNHGDSNQPQHF. As DNA, the CDR3 is TGTGCCAGCAACCACGGGGACAGCAATCAGCCCCAGCATTTT.

This rearrangement joins TRBV6-2 or TRBV6-3 to TRBJ2-1; D may be TRBD2 (5 bases). Trimming took 2 bases from V and 4 from J, leaving 9 bases between them. Germline CDR1 reads MNHEY; CDR2 reads SVGEGT. The CDR3 consists of 14 residues. The CDR3 DNA follows: TGTGCCAGCAGTTACACCGGGGAATACAATGAGCAGTTCTTC. Its protein product is CASSYTGEYNEQFF.

This clonotype was detected ten times or more. J is TRBJ2-7 and V is TRBV25-1; D possibly corresponds to TRBD2 (6 bases). The CDR3 is 14 residues long. Germline CDR1 MGHDK, CDR2 SYGVNS. V gave up 3 bases and J gave up 1 base, with 10 bases separating them. CDR3 sequence: CASSDPSVSYEQYF. The CDR3 DNA reads TGTGCCAGCAGTGATCCTAGCGTTTCCTACGAGCAGTACTTC.

The rearrangement uses TRBV7-2 and TRBJ2-7; 14 bases line up with TRBD2. Trimming removed 0 bases from V and 4 bases from J; junction bases left unmatched: 17. The CDR3 runs 21 residues. CDR1 and CDR2 (germline): SGHTA, FQGNSA. This CDR3 is CASSLAGTSGSKQLLKYEQYF. In nucleotides, the CDR3 is TGTGCCAGCAGCTTAGCGGGGACTAGCGGGAGTAAACAACTCCTAAAGTACGAGCAGTACTTC.

This clonotype has just a few counts. This rearrangement joins TRBV5-8 to TRBJ2-7, with D possibly matching TRBD2 (7 bases). This CDR3 contains 16 residues. Looked up from germline, CDR1 is SGHTS and CDR2 is YDEGEE. V was clipped by 0 bases and J by 0 bases, with 13 bases between them. CDR3: CASSLGRGGPSYEQYF. The CDR3 DNA is TGTGCCAGCAGCTTGGGAAGGGGGGGGCCCTCCTACGAGCAGTACTTC.

Points on this clonotype: The junction and the germline gene differ at one end; a read error may be behind it. The gene calls are TRBV14 and TRBJ2-7, with 7 bases that match TRBD2. Germline-derived CDR1 and CDR2 are SGHDN and FVKESK. The CDR3 has 15 amino acids. The CDR3 protein is CASSQVLAVPYEQYF. DNA of the CDR3: TGTGCCAGCAGTCAAGTCCTAGCGGTCCCCTACGAGCAGTACTTC.

The chain combines TRBV29-1 with TRBJ2-1; TRBD2 agrees at 8 bases. The CDR3 length is 14 residues. Germline lookup yields CDR1 SQVTM and CDR2 ANQGSEA. With 7 bases clipped from V and 1 base from J, the junction kept 6 bases outside the gene matches. The CDR3 DNA sequence: TGCAGCGCCCCGGGACTAGATTCCTACAATGAGCAGTTCTTC. Protein: CSAPGLDSYNEQFF.

The chain joins TRBV29-1 to TRBJ2-1; 9 bases agree with TRBD1. The ends lost 4 bases at V and 6 bases at J; junction bases unmatched: 10. CDR3 length: 15 residues. The germline gives CDR1 SQVTM, CDR2 ANQGSEA. The CDR3 spells CSVATGGVAGNEQFF. CDR3 nucleotide sequence: TGCAGCGTTGCGACAGGGGGAGTAGCGGGCAATGAGCAGTTCTTC.

This chain links TRBV12-3 or TRBV12-4 with TRBJ2-1; 7 bases fit TRBD1. The CDR3 runs to 15 residues. V lost 7 bases to trimming and J lost 2 bases; unmatched junction nucleotides: 8. The CDR3 nucleotides read TGTGCCAGCACCCCGACAGGGAGCCCCTACAATGAGCAGTTCTTC. Protein product: CASTPTGSPYNEQFF.

The CDR3 here is CASSPWTRTNAQYWWSPYNEQFF. The DNA of the CDR3 is TGTGCCAGCTCACCTTGGACTAGAACCAATGCCCAGTATTGGTGGTCCCCCTACAATGAGCAGTTCTTC. The chain has TRBV18 and TRBJ2-1; 7 bases fit TRBD2. The trim removed 3 bases at V and 2 bases at J, leaving 28 bases unmatched. The CDR3 is made up of 23 amino acids. Germline assignment: CDR1 KGHSH and CDR2 LQKENI.

The sample holds a few counts of this clonotype. The V and J genes are TRBV12-3 or TRBV12-4 and TRBJ2-1, with D perhaps assigned TRBD1 or TRBD2 (5 bases each). V was clipped by 6 bases and J by 8 bases, with 17 bases between them. CDR3 length equals 14 residues. The CDR3, as DNA: TGTGCCAGCAGACCGGGACCGTGGGGCGATGAGCAGTTCTTC. It codes for CASRPGPWGDEQFF.

The chain uses TRBV18 and TRBJ1-1; D uncertain. Trimming took off 0 bases at V and 0 bases at J, with 5 bases between the two ends. CDR1 is KGHSH and CDR2 is LQKENI in the germline V gene. This CDR3 has 14 amino acids. CDR3: CASSPPWMNTEAFF. For the CDR3, the DNA is TGTGCCAGCTCACCACCGTGGATGAACACTGAAGCTTTCTTT.